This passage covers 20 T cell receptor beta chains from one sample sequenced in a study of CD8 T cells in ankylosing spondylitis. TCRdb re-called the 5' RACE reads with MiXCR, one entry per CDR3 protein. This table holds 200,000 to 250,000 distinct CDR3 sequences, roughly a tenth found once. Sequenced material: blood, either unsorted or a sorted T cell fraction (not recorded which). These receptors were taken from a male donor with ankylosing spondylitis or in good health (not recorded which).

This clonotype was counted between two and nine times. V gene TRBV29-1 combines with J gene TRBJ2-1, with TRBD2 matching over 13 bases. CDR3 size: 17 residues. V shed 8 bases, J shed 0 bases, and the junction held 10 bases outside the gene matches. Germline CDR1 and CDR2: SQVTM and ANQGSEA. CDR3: CSSRTSGGYSSYNEQFF. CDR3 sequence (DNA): TGCAGCTCCCGGACTAGCGGGGGCTATAGCTCCTACAATGAGCAGTTCTTC.

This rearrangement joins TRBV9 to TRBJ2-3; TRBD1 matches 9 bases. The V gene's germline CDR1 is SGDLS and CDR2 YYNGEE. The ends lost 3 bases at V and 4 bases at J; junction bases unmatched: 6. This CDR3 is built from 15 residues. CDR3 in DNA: TGTGCCAGCAGCGCCGGACAGGGGCCCGCAGATACGCAGTATTTT. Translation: CASSAGQGPADTQYF.

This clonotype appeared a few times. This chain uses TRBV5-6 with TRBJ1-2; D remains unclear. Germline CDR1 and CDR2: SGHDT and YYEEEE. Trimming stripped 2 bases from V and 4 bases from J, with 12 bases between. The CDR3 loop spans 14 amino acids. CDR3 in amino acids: CASSLSNRRYGYTF. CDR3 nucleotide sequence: TGTGCCAGCAGCTTAAGCAACAGACGCTATGGCTACACCTTC.

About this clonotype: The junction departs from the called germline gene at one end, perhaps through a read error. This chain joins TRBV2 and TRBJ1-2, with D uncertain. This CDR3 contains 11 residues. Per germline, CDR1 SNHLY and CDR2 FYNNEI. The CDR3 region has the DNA TGTGCCACCGTGGACGGCTATGGCGACACCTTC. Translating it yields CATVDGYGDTF.

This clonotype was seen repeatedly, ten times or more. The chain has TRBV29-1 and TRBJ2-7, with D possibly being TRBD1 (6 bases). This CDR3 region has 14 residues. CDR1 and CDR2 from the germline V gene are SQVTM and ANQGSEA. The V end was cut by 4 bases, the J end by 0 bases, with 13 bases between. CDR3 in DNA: TGCAGCGTTGGGTTGAACAGGGACTCCTACGAGCAGTACTTC. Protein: CSVGLNRDSYEQYF.

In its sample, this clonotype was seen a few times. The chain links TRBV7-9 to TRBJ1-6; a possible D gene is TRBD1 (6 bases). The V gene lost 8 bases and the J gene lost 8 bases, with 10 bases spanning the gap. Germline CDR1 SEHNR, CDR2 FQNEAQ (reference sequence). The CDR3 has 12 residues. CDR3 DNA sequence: TGTGCCAGCCACGCAGGGGATTCACCCCTCCACTTT. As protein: CASHAGDSPLHF.

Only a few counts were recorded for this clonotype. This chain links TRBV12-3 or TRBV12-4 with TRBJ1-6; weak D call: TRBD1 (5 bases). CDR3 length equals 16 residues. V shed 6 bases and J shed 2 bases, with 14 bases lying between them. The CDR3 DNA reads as TGTGCCAGCAGGGCCCCCCGGGGCCCCTATAATTCACCCCTCCACTTT. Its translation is CASRAPRGPYNSPLHF.

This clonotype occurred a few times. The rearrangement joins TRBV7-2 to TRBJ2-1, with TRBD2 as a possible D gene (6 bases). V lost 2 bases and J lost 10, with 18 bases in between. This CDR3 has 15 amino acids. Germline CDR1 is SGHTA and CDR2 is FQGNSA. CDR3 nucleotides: TGTGCCAGCAGCTTATTCCCCACGGAGGGATGGGAGCAGTTCTTC. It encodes CASSLFPTEGWEQFF.

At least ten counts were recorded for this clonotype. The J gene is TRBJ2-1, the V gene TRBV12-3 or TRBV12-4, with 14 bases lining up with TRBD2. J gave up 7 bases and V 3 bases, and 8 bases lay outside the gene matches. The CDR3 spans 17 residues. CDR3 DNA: TGTGCCAGCAGTTTCCCGGGACTAGCGGGGGCCGGGAATGAGCAGTTCTTC. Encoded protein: CASSFPGLAGAGNEQFF.

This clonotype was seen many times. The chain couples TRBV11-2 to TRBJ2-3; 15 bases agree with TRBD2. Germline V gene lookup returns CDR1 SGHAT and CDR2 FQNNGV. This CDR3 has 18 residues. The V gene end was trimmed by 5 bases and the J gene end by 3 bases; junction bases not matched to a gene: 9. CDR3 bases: TGTGCCAGCAGCCGTGGGACTAGCGGGGGGACAAGAACAGATACGCAGTATTTT. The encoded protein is CASSRGTSGGTRTDTQYF.

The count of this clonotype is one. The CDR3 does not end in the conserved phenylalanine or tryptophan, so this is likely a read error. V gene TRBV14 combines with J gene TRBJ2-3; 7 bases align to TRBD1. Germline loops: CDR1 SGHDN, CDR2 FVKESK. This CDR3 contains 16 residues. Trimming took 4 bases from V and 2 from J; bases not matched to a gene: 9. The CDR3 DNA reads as TGTGCCAGCAGCCCCCGGACAGGTTCGAACACAGATACGCAGTATTAT. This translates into CASSPRTGSNTDTQYY.

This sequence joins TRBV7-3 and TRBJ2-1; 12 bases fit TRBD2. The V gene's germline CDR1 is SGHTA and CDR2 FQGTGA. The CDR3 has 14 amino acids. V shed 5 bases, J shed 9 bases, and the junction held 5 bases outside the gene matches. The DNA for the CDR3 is TGTGCCAGCAGCCCTAGCGGGGGGGGCAGTGAGCAGTTCTTC. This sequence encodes CASSPSGGGSEQFF.

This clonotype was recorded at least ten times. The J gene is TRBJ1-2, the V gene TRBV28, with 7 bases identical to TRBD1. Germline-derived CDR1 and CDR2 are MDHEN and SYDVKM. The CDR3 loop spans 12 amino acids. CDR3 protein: CSQQGNNYGYTF. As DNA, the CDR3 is TGTTCCCAACAGGGGAATAACTATGGCTACACCTTC.

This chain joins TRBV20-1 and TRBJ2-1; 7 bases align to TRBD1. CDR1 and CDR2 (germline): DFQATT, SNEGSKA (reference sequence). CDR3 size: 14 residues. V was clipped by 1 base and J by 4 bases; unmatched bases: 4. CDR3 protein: CSARVPGGYNEQFF. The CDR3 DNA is TGCAGTGCTAGAGTACCAGGGGGATACAATGAGCAGTTCTTC.

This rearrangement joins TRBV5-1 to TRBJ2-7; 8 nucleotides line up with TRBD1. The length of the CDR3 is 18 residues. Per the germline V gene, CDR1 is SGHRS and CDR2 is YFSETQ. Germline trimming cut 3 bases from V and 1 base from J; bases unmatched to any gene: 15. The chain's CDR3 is CASSSLTYQGAASYEQYF. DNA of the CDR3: TGCGCCAGCAGCTCCTTGACGTACCAGGGGGCAGCGTCCTACGAGCAGTACTTC.

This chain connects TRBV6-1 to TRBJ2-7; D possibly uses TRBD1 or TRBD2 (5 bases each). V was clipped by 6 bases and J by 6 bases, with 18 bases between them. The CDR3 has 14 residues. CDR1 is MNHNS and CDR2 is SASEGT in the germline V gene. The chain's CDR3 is CASRLDSGVGEQYF. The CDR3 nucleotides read TGTGCCAGCAGGCTCGACAGCGGAGTCGGCGAGCAGTACTTC.

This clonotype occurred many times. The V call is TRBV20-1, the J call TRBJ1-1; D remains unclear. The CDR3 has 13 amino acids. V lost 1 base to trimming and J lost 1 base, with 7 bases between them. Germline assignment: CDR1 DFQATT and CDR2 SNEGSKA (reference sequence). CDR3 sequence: CSARVVENTEAFF. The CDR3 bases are TGCAGTGCTAGAGTAGTAGAGAACACTGAAGCTTTCTTT.

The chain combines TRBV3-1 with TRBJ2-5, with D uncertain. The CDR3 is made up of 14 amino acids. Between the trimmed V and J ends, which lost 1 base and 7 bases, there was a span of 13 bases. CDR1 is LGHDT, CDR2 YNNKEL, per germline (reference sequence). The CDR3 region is CASSQGPTSGTQYF. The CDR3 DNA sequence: TGTGCCAGCAGCCAAGGACCCACCTCAGGGACCCAGTACTTC.

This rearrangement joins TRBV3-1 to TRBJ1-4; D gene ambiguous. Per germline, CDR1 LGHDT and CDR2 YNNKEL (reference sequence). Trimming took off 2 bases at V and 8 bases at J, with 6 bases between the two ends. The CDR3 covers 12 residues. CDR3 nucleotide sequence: TGTGCCAGCAGCCAAAACCTGGAAAAACTGTTTTTT. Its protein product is CASSQNLEKLFF.

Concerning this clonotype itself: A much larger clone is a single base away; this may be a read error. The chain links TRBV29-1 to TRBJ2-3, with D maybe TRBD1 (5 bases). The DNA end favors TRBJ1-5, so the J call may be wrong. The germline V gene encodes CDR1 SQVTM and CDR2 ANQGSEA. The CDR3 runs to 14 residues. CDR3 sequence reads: CSGLLGAGGDTQHF. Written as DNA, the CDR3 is TGCAGCGGGTTGTTGGGAGCGGGGGGAGATACGCAGCATTTT.